This entry lists 10 T cell receptor beta chains sequenced from one sample in a study of OX40 agonist ivuxolimab in advanced cancers. Libraries were prepared by immunoSEQ multiplex PCR; TCRdb keeps only in-frame clonotypes and omits some of them. The repertoire holds approximately 15,000 clones, with around four fifths as singletons. This specimen was CD4+ or CD8+ T cells sorted from blood, taken in a trial of the OX40 agonist ivuxolimab. All receptors come from an adult with an advanced solid tumor such as melanoma, head and neck, liver or kidney cancer.

The V gene is TRBV15, the J gene TRBJ1-5; D is ambiguous. The germline gives CDR1 LNHNV, CDR2 YYDKDF (reference sequence). The CDR3 contains 12 residues. The V end lost 3 bases, the J end lost 5 bases, and 5 bases lay between the germline ends. In DNA form, the CDR3 reads TGTGCCACCAGCAGGATAGATCAGCCCCAGCATTTT. This gives the protein CATSRIDQPQHF.

This chain links TRBV19 with TRBJ2-1; TRBD1 or TRBD2 may be the D gene (5 bases each). The CDR3 is made up of 15 amino acids. Between the trimmed V and J ends, which lost 1 base and 2 bases, there was a span of 9 bases. Germline CDR1 LNHDA, CDR2 SQIVND (reference sequence). As DNA, the CDR3 is TGTGCCAGTAGTATAGGGGACCAGGCCTACAATGAGCAGTTCTTC. Its protein is CASSIGDQAYNEQFF.

This clone has a handful of counts. CDR3 residues: CASSQETGGQETQYF. The CDR3 DNA follows: TGTGCCAGCAGCCAAGAAACGGGAGGGCAAGAGACCCAGTACTTC. The V call is TRBV4-2, the J call TRBJ2-5, with 8 nucleotides matching TRBD2. Germline CDR1 reads LGHNA; CDR2 reads YNFKEQ. This CDR3 has 15 amino acids. The trim removed 0 bases at V and 2 bases at J, leaving 2 bases unmatched.

This rearrangement joins TRBV4-3 to TRBJ2-1; TRBD2 agrees at 8 bases. This CDR3 region has 18 residues. V lost 2 bases and J lost 4; bases outside the gene matches: 13. In germline, CDR1 is LGHNA, CDR2 YSLEER. CDR3 coding DNA: TGCGCCAGCAGCCAACTCCTACTAGCGGATGGGGGATACAATGAGCAGTTCTTC. Translating it yields CASSQLLLADGGYNEQFF.

This chain links TRBV9 with TRBJ2-7, with 8 bases aligning to TRBD2. Per germline, CDR1 SGDLS and CDR2 YYNGEE. The V segment lost 0 bases and the J segment 5 bases; nucleotides outside the gene matches: 10. The CDR3 extends over 16 amino acids. CDR3 DNA sequence: TGTGCCAGCAGCGTAGGATACGGGAGGGATATCAACGAGCAGTACTTC. Its protein product is CASSVGYGRDINEQYF.

V and J are TRBV28 and TRBJ2-1, with 7 bases identical to TRBD2. Germline CDR1 reads MDHEN; CDR2 reads SYDVKM. The CDR3 covers 15 residues. With 3 bases clipped from V and 7 bases from J, the junction kept 9 bases outside the gene matches. In DNA form, the CDR3 reads TGTGCCAGCAGTTTTACGGCGGGAGCGGGGAATGAGCAGTTCTTC. This sequence encodes CASSFTAGAGNEQFF.

This clone was seen ten or more times. The chain is built from TRBV5-1 and TRBJ2-7; possible D gene TRBD2, 6 bases. The CDR3 is 14 amino acids. V was pared by 4 bases and J by 6 bases, with 17 bases between. The germline CDR1 and CDR2 sequences are SGHRS and YFSETQ. This chain's CDR3 is CASSTGRDSAEQYF. The CDR3 bases are TGCGCCAGCAGCACGGGTCGGGACTCTGCCGAGCAGTACTTC. Filled out from reference TRBV5-1 and TRBJ2-7, the complete variable domain reads KAGVTQTPRYLIKTRGQQVTLSCSPISGHRSVSWYQQTPGQGLQFLFEYFSETQRNKGNFPGRFSGRQFSNSRSEMNVSTLELGDSALYLCASSTGRDSAEQYFGPGTRLTVT.

V gene TRBV13 combines with J gene TRBJ2-3; 10 nucleotides agree with TRBD1. CDR3 size: 19 residues. Per the germline V gene, CDR1 is PRHDT and CDR2 is FYEKMQ (reference sequence). Trimming at V came to 5 bases and at J to 6 bases, leaving 20 bases not matched to a gene. This CDR3 reads CASSTQGTGVRHRPDTQYF. The CDR3 DNA sequence: TGTGCCAGCAGCACCCAAGGGACAGGGGTAAGGCACAGGCCGGATACGCAGTATTTT.

The V call is TRBV7-6, the J call TRBJ2-3; 14 bases map to TRBD2. Germline V gives CDR1 SGHVS, CDR2 FNYEAQ. This CDR3 spans 20 amino acids. J lost 4 bases, V lost 3 bases, and 15 bases had no gene match. The CDR3: CASSFLNRGLAGGNPDTQYF. Here the CDR3 DNA reads TGTGCCAGCAGCTTTCTCAACAGAGGACTAGCGGGAGGAAATCCAGATACGCAGTATTTT.

This clone was observed a single time. This sample also contains other DNA sequences that code for the same CDR3. V usage is TRBV9 and J usage is TRBJ2-5; D remains unclear. Germline V gene data show CDR1 as SGDLS and CDR2 as YYNGEE. This CDR3 has 14 residues. V was clipped by 0 bases and J by 3 bases, with 9 bases between them. Written as DNA, the CDR3 is TGTGCCAGCAGCGTAGCGGGCAGCGAAGAGACCCAGTACTTC. Translation: CASSVAGSEETQYF.